The present entry profiles one T cell receptor (beta chain) with its context. The sample belongs to a study of blood T cells in healthy people across ages. Trimming cost V 2 bases and J 3 bases, with 13 bases left between them. The CDR3 is made up of 15 amino acids. The V gene's germline CDR1 is MGHRA and CDR2 YSYEKL. For the second PCR, which ran for roughly 6 to 12 cycles, a sample-barcoded 5' primer and a J-beta primer mix were used. Each CDR3 protein is one row after TCRdb ran MiXCR on the 5' RACE reads. The sample has 780,000 or so distinct CDR3 sequences, more than 20% seen once. These data are also associated with another study on T cells of mothers and their children. From that study: Normalized overlap was always slightly, never significantly, higher in related than unrelated mother-child pairs.

The receptor was derived from a boy between 5 and 17 years old in good health. Material for sequencing was blood. This sequence joins TRBV4-1 and TRBJ1-1; TRBD1 might be the D (5 bases). The CDR3 reads CASSQRHLGDTEAFF. In DNA, the CDR3 is TGCGCCAGCAGCCAACGTCACCTGGGGGACACTGAAGCTTTCTTT.